This TCR beta chain stems from a study of response to subunit inactivated influenza vaccine. General study results and limits: Few new T cells, the authors suggested, are recruited by each seasonal influenza vaccination.

TCRdb recomputed calls from the RT-PCR reads with MiXCR, one row per CDR3 protein. This table has under 200,000 distinct CDR3 sequences, approximately 12% appearing once. As concerns this clonotype: Its antigen is unknown.

This CDR3 is built from 19 residues. Germline CDR1 is SGHAT and CDR2 is FQDESV (reference sequence). With 0 bases removed from V and 2 bases from J, the gap between germline ends came to 21 bases. The source of this sequence is a man between 50 and 75 years old who received an inactivated influenza vaccine. The chain recombines TRBV11-1 with TRBJ2-3, with D unresolved. The sample in question was CD8+ T cells sorted from PBMCs, obtained around 2 years after vaccination. In nucleotides, the CDR3 is TGTGCCAGCAGCTTAGCGATTGGGGTCCCGGTGTGGGACACAGATACGCAGTATTTT. Protein sequence: CASSLAIGVPVWDTDTQYF.